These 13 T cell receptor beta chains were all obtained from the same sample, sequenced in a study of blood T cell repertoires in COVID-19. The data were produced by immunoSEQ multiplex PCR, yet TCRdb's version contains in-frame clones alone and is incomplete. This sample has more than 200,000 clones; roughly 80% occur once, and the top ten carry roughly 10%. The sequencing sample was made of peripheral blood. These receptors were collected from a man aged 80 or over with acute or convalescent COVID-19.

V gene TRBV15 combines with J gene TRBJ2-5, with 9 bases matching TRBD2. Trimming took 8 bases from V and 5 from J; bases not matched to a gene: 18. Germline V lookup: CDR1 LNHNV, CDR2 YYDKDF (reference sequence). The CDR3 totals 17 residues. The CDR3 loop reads CATSGVFRGRAGETQYF. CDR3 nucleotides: TGTGCCACCTCCGGGGTATTTCGCGGGAGGGCCGGGGAGACCCAGTACTTC.

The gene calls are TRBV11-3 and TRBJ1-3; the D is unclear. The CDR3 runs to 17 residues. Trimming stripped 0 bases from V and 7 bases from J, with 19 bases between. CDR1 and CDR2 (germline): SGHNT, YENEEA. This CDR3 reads CASSLERRRTPRNTIYF. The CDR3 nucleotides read TGTGCCAGCAGCTTAGAGAGAAGGAGGACCCCCAGGAACACCATATATTTT.

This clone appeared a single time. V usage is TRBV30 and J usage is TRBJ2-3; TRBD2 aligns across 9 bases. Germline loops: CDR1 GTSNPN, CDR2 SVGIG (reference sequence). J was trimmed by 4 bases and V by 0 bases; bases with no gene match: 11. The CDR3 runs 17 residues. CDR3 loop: CAWSVKGLAPASDTQYF. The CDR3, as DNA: TGTGCCTGGAGTGTAAAGGGACTAGCACCTGCTTCAGATACGCAGTATTTT. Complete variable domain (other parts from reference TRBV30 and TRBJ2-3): SQTIHQWPATLVQPVGSPLSLECTVEGTSNPNLYWYRQAAGRGLQLLFYSVGIGQISSEVPQNLSASRPQDRQFILSSKKLLLSDSGFYLCAWSVKGLAPASDTQYFGPGTRLTVL.

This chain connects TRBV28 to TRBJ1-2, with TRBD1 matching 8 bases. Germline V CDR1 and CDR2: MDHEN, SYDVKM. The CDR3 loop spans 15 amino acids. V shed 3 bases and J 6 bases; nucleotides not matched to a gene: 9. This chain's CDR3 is CASSFSDRDLDGYTF. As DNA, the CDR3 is TGTGCCAGCAGTTTTTCGGACAGGGATTTGGATGGCTACACCTTC.

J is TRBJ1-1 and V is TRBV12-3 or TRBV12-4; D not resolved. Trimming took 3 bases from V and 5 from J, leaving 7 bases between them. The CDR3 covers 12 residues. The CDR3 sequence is CASSLRLTEAFF. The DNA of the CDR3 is TGTGCCAGCAGTTTGAGGTTGACTGAAGCTTTCTTT.

CDR3 nucleotides: TGTGCCAGTAGTACCCCCGGGACAGGGCCGTACTTC. This gives the protein CASSTPGTGPYF. The chain uses TRBV19 and TRBJ2-7, with 9 bases fitting TRBD1. The V gene end was trimmed by 4 bases and the J gene end by 12 bases; junction bases not matched to a gene: 7. Germline V CDR1 and CDR2: LNHDA, SQIVND (reference sequence). CDR3 length: 12 residues. Drawing the rest from reference TRBV19 and TRBJ2-7, the complete variable domain is DGGITQSPKYLFRKEGQNVTLSCEQNLNHDAMYWYRQDPGQGLRLIYYSQIVNDFQKGDIAEGYSVSREKKESFPLTVTSAQKNPTAFYLCASSTPGTGPYFGPGTRLTVT.

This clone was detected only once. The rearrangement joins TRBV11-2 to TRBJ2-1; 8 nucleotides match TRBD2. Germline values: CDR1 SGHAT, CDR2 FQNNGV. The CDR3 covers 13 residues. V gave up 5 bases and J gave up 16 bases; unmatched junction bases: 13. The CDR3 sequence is CASSKGTSWPSFF. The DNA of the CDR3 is TGTGCCAGCAGCAAGGGGACTAGTTGGCCTTCTTTCTTC.

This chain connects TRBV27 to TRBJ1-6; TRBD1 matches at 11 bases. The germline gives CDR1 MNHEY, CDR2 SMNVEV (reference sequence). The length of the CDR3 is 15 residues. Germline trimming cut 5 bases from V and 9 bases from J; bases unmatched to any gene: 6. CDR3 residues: CASSPWDRGGSPLHF. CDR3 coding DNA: TGTGCCAGCAGTCCATGGGACAGGGGGGGTTCACCCCTCCACTTT.

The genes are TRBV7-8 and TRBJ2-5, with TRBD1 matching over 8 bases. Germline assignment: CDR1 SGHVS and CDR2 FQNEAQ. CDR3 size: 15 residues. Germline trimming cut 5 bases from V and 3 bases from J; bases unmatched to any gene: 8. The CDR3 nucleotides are TGTGCCAGCAGCCGCGGCAGGGGGCCAGAAGAGACCCAGTACTTC. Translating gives CASSRGRGPEETQYF.

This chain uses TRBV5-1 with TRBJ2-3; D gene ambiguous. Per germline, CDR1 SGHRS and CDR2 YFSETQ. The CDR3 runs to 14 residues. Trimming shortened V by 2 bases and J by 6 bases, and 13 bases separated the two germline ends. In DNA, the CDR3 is TGCGCCAGCAGCTTAGTTGGAGATGTGGATACGCAGTATTTT. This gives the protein CASSLVGDVDTQYF.

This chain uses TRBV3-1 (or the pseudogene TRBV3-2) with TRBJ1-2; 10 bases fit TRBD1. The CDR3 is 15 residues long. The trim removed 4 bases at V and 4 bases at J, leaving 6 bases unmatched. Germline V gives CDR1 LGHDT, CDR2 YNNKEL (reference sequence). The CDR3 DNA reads TGTGCCAGCAGCCCGAGGACAGGGGGTATCTATGGCTACACCTTC. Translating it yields CASSPRTGGIYGYTF.

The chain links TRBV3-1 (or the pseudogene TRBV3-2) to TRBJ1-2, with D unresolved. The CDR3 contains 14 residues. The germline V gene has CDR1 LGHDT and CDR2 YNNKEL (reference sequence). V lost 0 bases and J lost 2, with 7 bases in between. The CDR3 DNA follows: TGTGCCAGCAGCCAAGAATTCCAGAACTATGGCTACACCTTC. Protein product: CASSQEFQNYGYTF.

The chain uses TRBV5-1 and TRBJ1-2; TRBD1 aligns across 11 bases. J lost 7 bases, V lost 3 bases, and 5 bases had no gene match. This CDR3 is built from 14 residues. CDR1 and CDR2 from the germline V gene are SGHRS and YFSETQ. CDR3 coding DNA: TGCGCCAGCAGCTCCACCGGGACAGGGGGTGGCTACACCTTC. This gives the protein CASSSTGTGGGYTF.